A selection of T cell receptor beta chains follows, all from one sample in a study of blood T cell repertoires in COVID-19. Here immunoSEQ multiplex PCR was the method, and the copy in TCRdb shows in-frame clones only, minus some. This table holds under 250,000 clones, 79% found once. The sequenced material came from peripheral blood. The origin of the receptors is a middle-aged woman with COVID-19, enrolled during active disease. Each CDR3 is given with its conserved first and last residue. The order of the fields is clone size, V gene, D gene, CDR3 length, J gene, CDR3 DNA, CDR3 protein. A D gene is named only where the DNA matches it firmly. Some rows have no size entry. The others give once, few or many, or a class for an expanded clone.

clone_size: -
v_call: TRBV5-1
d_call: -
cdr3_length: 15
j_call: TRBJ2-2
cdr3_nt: TGCGCCAGCAGCTTGGGGCACAGGGACACCGGGGAGCTGTTTTTT
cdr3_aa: CASSLGHRDTGELFF

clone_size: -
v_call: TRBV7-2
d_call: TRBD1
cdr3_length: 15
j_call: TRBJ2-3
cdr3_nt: TGTGCCAGCAGCTTAGGTATAGGATTCAGGGGGACGCAGTATTTT
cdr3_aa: CASSLGIGFRGTQYF

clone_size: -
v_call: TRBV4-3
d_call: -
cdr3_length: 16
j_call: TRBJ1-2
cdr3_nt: TGCGCCAGCAGTAAAGCCCCCCGGGAGGCTTTCTATGGCTACACCTTC
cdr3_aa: CASSKAPREAFYGYTF

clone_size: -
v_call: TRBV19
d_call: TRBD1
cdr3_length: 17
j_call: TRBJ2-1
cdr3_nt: TGTGCCAGTAGTCCAAGACAGGGGGGTTTGGCGGTCAATGAGCAGTTCTTC
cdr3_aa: CASSPRQGGLAVNEQFF

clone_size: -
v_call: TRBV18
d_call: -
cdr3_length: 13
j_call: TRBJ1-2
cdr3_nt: TGTGCCAGCTCCCCGGAGCAAAACTATGGCTACACCTTC
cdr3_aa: CASSPEQNYGYTF

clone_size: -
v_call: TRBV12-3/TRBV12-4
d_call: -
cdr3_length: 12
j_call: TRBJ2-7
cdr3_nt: TGTGCCAGCAGTACTAGGATCGACGAGCAGTACTTC
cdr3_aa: CASSTRIDEQYF

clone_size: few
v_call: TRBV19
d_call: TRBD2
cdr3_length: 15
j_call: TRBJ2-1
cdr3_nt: TGTGCCAGTAGTATAAGAAGCGGGGGCTACAATGAGCAGTTCTTC
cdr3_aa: CASSIRSGGYNEQFF

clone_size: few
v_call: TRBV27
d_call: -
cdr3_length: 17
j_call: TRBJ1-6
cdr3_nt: TGTGCCAGCAGTTTCTCGGGTGGGAGCACCTATAATTCACCCCTCCACTTT
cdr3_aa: CASSFSGGSTYNSPLHF

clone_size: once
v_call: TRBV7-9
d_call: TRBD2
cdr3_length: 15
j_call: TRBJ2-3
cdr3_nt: TGTGCCAGCAGCCCGCGGACTAGCGGGACAGATACGCAGTATTTT
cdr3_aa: CASSPRTSGTDTQYF

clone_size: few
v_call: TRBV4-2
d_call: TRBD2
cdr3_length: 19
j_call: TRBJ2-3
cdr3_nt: TGTGCCAGCAGCCTAGGAAGCCGAATAGCGGGGGGAATCACAGATACGCAGTATTTT
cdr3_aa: CASSLGSRIAGGITDTQYF

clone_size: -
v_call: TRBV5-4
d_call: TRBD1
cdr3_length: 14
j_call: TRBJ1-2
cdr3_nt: TGTGCCAGCATCAACTCCGGGACAGGGGACGGCTACACCTTC
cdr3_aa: CASINSGTGDGYTF

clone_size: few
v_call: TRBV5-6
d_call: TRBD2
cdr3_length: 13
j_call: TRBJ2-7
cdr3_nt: TGTGCCAGCTTAGGACTAGCGGGCGCCGAGGAGTACTTC
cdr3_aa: CASLGLAGAEEYF

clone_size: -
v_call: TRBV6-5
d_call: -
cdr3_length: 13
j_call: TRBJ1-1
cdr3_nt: TGTGCCAGCAGCCTACAGTTAAACACTGAAGCTTTCTTT
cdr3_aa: CASSLQLNTEAFF

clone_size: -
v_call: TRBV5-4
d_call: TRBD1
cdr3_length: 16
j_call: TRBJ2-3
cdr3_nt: TGTGCCAGCAGCTTGGCCGGGACAGTGGGTACAGATACGCAGTATTTT
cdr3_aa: CASSLAGTVGTDTQYF

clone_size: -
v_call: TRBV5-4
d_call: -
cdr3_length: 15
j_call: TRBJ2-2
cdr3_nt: TGTGCCAGCAGCTTGGCCGGTTCAATCACCGGGGAGCTGTTTTTT
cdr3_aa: CASSLAGSITGELFF

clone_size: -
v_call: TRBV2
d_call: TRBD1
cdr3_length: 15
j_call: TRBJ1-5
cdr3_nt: TGTGCCAGCAGTGACAGGACAGGGGGCAACCAGCCCCAGCATTTT
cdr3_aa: CASSDRTGGNQPQHF

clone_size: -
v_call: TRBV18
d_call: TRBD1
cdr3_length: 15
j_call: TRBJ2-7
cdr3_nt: TGTGCCAGCTCGCTAACCCTCGGGACAGCCTACGAGCAGTACTTC
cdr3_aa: CASSLTLGTAYEQYF

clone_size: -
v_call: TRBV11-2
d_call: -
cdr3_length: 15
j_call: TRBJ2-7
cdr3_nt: TGTGCCAGCGCACCAAGGGGCGGGGGCCGCTACGAGCAGTACTTC
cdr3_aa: CASAPRGGGRYEQYF

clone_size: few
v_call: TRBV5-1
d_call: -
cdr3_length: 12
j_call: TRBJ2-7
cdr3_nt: TGCGCCAGTGCGAGTGATGGGAGGGAGCAGTACTTC
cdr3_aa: CASASDGREQYF

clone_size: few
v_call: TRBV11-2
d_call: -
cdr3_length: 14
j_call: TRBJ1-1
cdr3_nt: TGTGCCAGCAGCCTAGGCGGGGAATACACTGAAGCTTTCTTT
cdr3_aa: CASSLGGEYTEAFF

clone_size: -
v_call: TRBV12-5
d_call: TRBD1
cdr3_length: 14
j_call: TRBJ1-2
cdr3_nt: TGTGCTAGTGGACGGGACAGGCCTAACTATGGCTACACCTTC
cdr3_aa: CASGRDRPNYGYTF

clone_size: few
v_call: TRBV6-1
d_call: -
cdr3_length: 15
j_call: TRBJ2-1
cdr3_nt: TGTGCCAGCAGTGAAAATCAGAGGGTTGTGAATGAGCAGTTCTTC
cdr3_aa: CASSENQRVVNEQFF

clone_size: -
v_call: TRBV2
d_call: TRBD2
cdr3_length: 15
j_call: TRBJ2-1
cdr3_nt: TGTGCCAGCGCGTTAAGACTAGCGGTTAACTTAGAGCAGTTCTTC
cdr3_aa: CASALRLAVNLEQFF

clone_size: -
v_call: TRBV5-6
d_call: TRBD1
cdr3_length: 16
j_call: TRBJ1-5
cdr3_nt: TGTGCCAGCAGCTACAGGGGGCGGAGAGGGTATCAGCCCCAGCATTTT
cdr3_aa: CASSYRGRRGYQPQHF

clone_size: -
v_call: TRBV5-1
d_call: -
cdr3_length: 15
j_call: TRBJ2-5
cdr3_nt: TGCGCCAGCAGCTTGAGGAGTTCTGGTGAAGAGACCCAGTACTTC
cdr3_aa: CASSLRSSGEETQYF

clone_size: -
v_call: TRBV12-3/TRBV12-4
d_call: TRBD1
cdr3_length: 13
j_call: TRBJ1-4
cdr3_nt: TGTGCCAGCAGTTTATCAGGGGGCGAAAAACTGTTTTTT
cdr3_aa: CASSLSGGEKLFF

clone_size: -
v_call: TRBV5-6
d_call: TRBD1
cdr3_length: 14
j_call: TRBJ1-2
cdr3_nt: TGTGCCAGCGCCGGGCGGGACAGGGGGCGAGGCTACACCTTC
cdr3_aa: CASAGRDRGRGYTF

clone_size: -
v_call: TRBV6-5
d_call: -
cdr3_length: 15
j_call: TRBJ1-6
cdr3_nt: TGTGCCAGCACCCCTGCCGGGGGATCTAATTCACCCCTCCACTTT
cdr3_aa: CASTPAGGSNSPLHF

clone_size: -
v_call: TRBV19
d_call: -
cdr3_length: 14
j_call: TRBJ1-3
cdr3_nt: TGTGCCACCTCTACAGGCACCTCTGGAAACACCATATATTTT
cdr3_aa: CATSTGTSGNTIYF

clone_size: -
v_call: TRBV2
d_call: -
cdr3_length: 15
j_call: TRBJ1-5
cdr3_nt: TGTGCCAGCAGTGTGGCGGACACTAGCAATCAGCCCCAGCATTTT
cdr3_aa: CASSVADTSNQPQHF

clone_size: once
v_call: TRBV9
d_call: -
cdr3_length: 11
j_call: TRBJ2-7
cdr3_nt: TGTGCCAGCAGCGAGGGGTACGAGCAGTACTTC
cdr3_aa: CASSEGYEQYF

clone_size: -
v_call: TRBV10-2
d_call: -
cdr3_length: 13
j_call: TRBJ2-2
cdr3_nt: TGCGCCAGCAGCGGGCAGGGATACGGGGAGCTGTTTTTT
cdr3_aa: CASSGQGYGELFF

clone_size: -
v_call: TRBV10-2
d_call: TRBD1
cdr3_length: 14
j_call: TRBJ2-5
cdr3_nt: TGCGCCAGCAGTGAGACAGGGGGACGCGGGACCCAGTACTTC
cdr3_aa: CASSETGGRGTQYF